This T cell receptor (beta chain) was recovered during a study of blood T cell repertoires in COVID-19. Across the whole study: Both acute and convalescent COVID-19 samples were obtained from the United States, Italy and Spain.

Authors' analysis steps: Using reference gene primer amplification, nucleated cell counts were estimated. The method was immunoSEQ multiplex PCR; TCRdb's version includes in-frame clones alone and lacks a portion of them. That table is the source of V, J and clone size, and D and trimming were worked out from the DNA. The table has 43,000 or so clones, roughly 86% seen once; the top ten hold 15%. This clone turned up a few times. Germline V CDR1 and CDR2: MDHEN, SYDVKM. CDR3 size: 14 residues. The J segment lost 3 bases and the V segment lost 4 bases, leaving 4 bases of the junction unmatched. The receptor was isolated from a man between 60 and 75 years old with active COVID-19. The V call is TRBV28, the J call TRBJ1-1; 8 nucleotides align to TRBD1. The sample consisted of peripheral blood. The CDR3 loop is CASSYLQGDTEAFF. CDR3 nucleotide sequence: TGTGCCAGCAGTTACTTACAGGGGGACACTGAAGCTTTCTTT.